Below are 8 T cell receptor beta chains sequenced from a single sample in a study of blood T cell repertoires in COVID-19. TCRdb keeps only in-frame clones here, not all; method: immunoSEQ multiplex PCR. Seen here are around 140,000 clones, 80% to 90% observed once, and the top ten hold roughly 3.4%. Source material: PBMCs or T cells enriched from blood (not recorded which). The source of these receptors is a woman in her forties or fifties with acute COVID-19.

The chain uses TRBV5-1 and TRBJ1-1, with 10 bases matching TRBD1. Germline V CDR1 and CDR2: SGHRS, YFSETQ. V trimming: 4 bases; J trimming: 6 bases; junction bases outside the gene matches: 6. CDR3 size: 14 residues. The CDR3 DNA is TGCGCCAGCAGCCCGGGACAGGGGAATTCTGAAGCTTTCTTT. This sequence encodes CASSPGQGNSEAFF. Full variable domain (outside the CDR3, taken from reference TRBV5-1 and TRBJ1-1): KAGVTQTPRYLIKTRGQQVTLSCSPISGHRSVSWYQQTPGQGLQFLFEYFSETQRNKGNFPGRFSGRQFSNSRSEMNVSTLELGDSALYLCASSPGQGNSEAFFGQGTRLTVV.

This rearrangement joins TRBV10-1 to TRBJ2-2; tentative D call: TRBD1 (5 bases). V was shortened by 3 bases and J by 1 base, with 6 bases between the two germline ends. The CDR3 contains 14 residues. Germline V gives CDR1 WNHNN, CDR2 SYGVQD (reference sequence). As DNA, the CDR3 is TGCGCCAGCAGTGAAACAGGGAACACCGGGGAGCTGTTTTTT. It is translated as CASSETGNTGELFF.

This clone was found once. The rearrangement joins TRBV4-1 to TRBJ2-7; TRBD2 aligns across 7 bases. Looked up from germline, CDR1 is MGHRA and CDR2 is YSYEKL. The CDR3 loop spans 16 amino acids. Trimming took 0 bases from V and 0 from J; bases not matched to a gene: 5. The CDR3 DNA reads TGCGCCAGCAGCCAAGAGTCAGCGGGGTTCTCCTACGAGCAGTACTTC. It translates to CASSQESAGFSYEQYF.

The chain uses TRBV5-8 and TRBJ2-2; 12 nucleotides align to TRBD2. V lost 1 base and J lost 5; bases outside the gene matches: 6. CDR3 length: 17 amino acids. Germline CDR1 is SGHTS and CDR2 is YDEGEE. The CDR3, as DNA: TGTGCCAGCAGCTTGACGGCGACTAGCGGGAGAACCGGGGAGCTGTTTTTT. Residues: CASSLTATSGRTGELFF. The entire variable domain, with the rest obtained from reference TRBV5-8 and TRBJ2-2, is as follows: EAGVTQSPTHLIKTRGQQATLRCSPISGHTSVYWYQQALGLGLQFLLWYDEGEERNRGNFPPRFSGRQFPNYSSELNVNALELEDSALYLCASSLTATSGRTGELFFGEGSRLTVL.

CDR3 nucleotide sequence: TGTGCCACCGCTGGGGGGACCCCTTTTAGCACAGATACGCAGTATTTT. Its protein product is CATAGGTPFSTDTQYF. The V call is TRBV24-1, the J call TRBJ2-3, with a weak D call TRBD2 (6 bases). Germline V gene data show CDR1 as KGHDR and CDR2 as SFDVKD. The CDR3 is made up of 16 amino acids. Deletions cut 9 bases from V and 0 bases from J, with 18 bases between.

The chain joins TRBV6-5 to TRBJ1-6; TRBD1 matches at 10 bases. Germline V gene data show CDR1 as MNHEY and CDR2 as SVGAGI. The CDR3 loop spans 15 amino acids. V trimming: 2 bases; J trimming: 6 bases; junction bases outside the gene matches: 1. CDR3 in DNA: TGTGCCAGCAGTTACCGGGACAGGGGTAATTCACCCCTCCACTTT. Its translation is CASSYRDRGNSPLHF.

This sequence joins TRBV6-1 and TRBJ1-6, with D unresolved. The germline gives CDR1 MNHNS, CDR2 SASEGT. The CDR3 totals 13 residues. Trimming took off 2 bases at V and 7 bases at J, with 6 bases between the two ends. The CDR3 bases are TGTGCCAGCAGTGAAAACTCCAATTCACCCCTCCACTTT. Encoded protein: CASSENSNSPLHF.

The gene calls are TRBV29-1 and TRBJ1-1; D might be TRBD1 (5 bases). The V end was cut by 7 bases, the J end by 3 bases, with 30 bases between. Per germline, CDR1 SQVTM and CDR2 ANQGSEA. This CDR3 has 18 residues. CDR3 sequence reads: CSAWGVLAQGSRDTEAFF. The CDR3 region has the DNA TGCAGCGCCTGGGGGGTGTTGGCACAAGGGTCGAGAGACACTGAAGCTTTCTTT.